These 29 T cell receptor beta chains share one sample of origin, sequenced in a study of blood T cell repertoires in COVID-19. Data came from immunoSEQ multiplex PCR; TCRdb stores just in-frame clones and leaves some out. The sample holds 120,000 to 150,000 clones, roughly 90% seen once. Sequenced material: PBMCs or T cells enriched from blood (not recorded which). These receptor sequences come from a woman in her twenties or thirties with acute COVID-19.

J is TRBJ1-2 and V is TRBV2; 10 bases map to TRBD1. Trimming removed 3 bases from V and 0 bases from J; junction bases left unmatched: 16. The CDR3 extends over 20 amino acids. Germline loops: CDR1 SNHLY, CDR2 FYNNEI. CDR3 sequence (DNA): TGTGCCAGCAGTGACCGTAGACAGGGGGCTCTCATCATGACTAACTATGGCTACACCTTC. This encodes CASSDRRQGALIMTNYGYTF.

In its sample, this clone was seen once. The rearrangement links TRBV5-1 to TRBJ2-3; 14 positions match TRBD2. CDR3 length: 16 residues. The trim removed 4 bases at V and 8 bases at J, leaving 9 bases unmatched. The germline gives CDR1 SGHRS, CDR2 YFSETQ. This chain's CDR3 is CASSLGTSGSLGTQYF. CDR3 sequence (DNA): TGCGCCAGCAGCCTAGGGACTAGCGGGAGTCTGGGTACGCAGTATTTT.

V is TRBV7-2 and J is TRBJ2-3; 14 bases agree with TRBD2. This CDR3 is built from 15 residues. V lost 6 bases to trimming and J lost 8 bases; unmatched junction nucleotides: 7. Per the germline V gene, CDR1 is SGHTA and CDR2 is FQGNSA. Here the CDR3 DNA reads TGTGCCAGCAGTTCGGGACTAGCGGGAGCGAGTACGCAGTATTTT. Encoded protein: CASSSGLAGASTQYF. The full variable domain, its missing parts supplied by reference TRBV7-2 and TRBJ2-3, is GAGVSQSPSNKVTEKGKDVELRCDPISGHTALYWYRQSLGQGLEFLIYFQGNSAPDKSGLPSDRFSAERTGGSVSTLTIQRTQQEDSAVYLCASSSGLAGASTQYFGPGTRLTVL.

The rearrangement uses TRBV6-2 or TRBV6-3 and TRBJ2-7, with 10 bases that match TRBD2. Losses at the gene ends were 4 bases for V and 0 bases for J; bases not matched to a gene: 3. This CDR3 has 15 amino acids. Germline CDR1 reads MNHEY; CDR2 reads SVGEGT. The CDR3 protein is CASSWTSGFSYEQYF. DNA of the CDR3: TGTGCCAGCAGTTGGACTAGCGGATTCTCCTACGAGCAGTACTTC.

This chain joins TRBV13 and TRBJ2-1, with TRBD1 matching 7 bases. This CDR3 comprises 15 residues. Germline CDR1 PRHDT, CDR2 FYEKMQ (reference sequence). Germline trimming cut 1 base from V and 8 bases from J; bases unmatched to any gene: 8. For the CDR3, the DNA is TGTGCCAGCAGCTTAGTCAGGGGGACAATCGATGAGCAGTTCTTC. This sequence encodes CASSLVRGTIDEQFF.

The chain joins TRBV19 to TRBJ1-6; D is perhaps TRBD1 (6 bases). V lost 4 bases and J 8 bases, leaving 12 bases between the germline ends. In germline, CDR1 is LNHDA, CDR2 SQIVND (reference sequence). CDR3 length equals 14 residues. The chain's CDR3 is CASSTGQTDSPLHF. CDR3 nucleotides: TGTGCCAGTAGTACCGGACAGACCGATTCACCCCTCCACTTT.

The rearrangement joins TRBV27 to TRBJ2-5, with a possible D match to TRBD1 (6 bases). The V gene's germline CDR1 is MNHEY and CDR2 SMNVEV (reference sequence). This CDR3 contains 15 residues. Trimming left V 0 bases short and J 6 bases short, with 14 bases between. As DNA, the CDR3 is TGTGCCAGCAGTTTATCAGGCGGACAGTGGAAGACCCAGTACTTC. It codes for CASSLSGGQWKTQYF.

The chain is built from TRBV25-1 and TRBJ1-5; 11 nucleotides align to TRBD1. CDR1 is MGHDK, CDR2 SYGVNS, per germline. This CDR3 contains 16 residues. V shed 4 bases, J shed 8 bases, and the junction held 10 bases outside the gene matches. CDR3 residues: CASSGQGTGGWEPQHF. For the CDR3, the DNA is TGTGCCAGCAGTGGCCAGGGGACAGGGGGATGGGAGCCCCAGCATTTT.

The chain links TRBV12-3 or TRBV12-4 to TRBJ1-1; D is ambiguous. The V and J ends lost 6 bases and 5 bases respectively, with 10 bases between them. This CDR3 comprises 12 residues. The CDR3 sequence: CASRGFGTEAFF. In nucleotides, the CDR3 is TGTGCCAGCAGAGGTTTCGGGACTGAAGCTTTCTTT.

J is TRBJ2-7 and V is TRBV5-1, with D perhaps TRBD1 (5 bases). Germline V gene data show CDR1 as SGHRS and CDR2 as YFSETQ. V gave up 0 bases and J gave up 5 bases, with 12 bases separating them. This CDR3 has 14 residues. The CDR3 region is CASSLAGRVNEQYF. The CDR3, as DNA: TGCGCCAGCAGCTTGGCTGGCAGGGTAAACGAGCAGTACTTC.

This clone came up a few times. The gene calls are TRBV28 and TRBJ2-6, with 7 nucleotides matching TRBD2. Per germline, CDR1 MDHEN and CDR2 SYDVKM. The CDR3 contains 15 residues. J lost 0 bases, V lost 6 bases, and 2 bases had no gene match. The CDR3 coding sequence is TGTGCCAGCAGAGGGAGGGGCTCTGGGGCCAACGTCCTGACTTTC. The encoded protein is CASRGRGSGANVLTF. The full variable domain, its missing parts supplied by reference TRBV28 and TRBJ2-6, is DVKVTQSSRYLVKRTGEKVFLECVQDMDHENMFWYRQDPGLGLRLIYFSYDVKMKEKGDIPEGYSVSREKKERFSLILESASTNQTSMYLCASRGRGSGANVLTFGAGSRLTVL.

The DNA of the CDR3 is TGTGCCAGCAGCTTAGTATCAGGGAACGATTCACCCCTCCACTTT. Translation: CASSLVSGNDSPLHF. The chain carries TRBV7-9 and TRBJ1-6; perhaps TRBD1 as D (5 bases). The V end was cut by 1 base, the J end by 8 bases, with 12 bases between. The germline V gene encodes CDR1 SEHNR and CDR2 FQNEAQ (reference sequence). The CDR3 has 15 residues.

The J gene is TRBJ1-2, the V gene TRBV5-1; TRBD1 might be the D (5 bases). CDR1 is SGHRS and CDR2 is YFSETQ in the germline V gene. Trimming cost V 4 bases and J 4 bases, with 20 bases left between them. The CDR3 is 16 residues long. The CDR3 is CASSVDGQGWGYGYTF. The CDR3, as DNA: TGCGCCAGCAGCGTCGATGGGCAGGGTTGGGGCTATGGCTACACCTTC.

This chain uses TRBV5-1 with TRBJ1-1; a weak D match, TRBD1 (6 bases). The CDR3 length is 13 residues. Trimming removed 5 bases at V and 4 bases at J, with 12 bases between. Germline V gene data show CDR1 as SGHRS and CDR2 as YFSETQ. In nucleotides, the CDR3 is TGCGCCAGCAGAGGGGGGGCGCGCACTGAAGCTTTCTTT. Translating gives CASRGGARTEAFF.

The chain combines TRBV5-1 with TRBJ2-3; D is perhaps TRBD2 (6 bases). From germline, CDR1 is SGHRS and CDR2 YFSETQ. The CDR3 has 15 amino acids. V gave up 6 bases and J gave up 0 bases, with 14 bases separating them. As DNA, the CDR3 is TGCGCCAGCACTCGGGAGACCTTTAGCACAGATACGCAGTATTTT. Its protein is CASTRETFSTDTQYF. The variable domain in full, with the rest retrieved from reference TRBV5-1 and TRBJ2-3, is KAGVTQTPRYLIKTRGQQVTLSCSPISGHRSVSWYQQTPGQGLQFLFEYFSETQRNKGNFPGRFSGRQFSNSRSEMNVSTLELGDSALYLCASTRETFSTDTQYFGPGTRLTVL.

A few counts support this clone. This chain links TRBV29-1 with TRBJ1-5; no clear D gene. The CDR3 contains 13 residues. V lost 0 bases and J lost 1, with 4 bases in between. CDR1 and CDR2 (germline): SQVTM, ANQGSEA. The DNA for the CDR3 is TGCAGCGTTGAAGAGGAGAGCAATCAGCCCCAGCATTTT. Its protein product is CSVEEESNQPQHF.

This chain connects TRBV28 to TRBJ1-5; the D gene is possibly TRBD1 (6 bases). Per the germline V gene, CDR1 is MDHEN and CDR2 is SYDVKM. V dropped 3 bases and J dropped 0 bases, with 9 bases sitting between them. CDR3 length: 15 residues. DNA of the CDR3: TGTGCCAGCAGTTTCCTAGGGGGTAGCAATCAGCCCCAGCATTTT. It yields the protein CASSFLGGSNQPQHF.

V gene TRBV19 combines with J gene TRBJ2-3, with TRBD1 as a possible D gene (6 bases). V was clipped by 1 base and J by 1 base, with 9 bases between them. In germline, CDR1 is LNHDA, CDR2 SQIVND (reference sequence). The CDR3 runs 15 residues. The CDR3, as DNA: TGTGCCAGTAGTATAGTTTCAGGGGGCACAGATACGCAGTATTTT. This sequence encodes CASSIVSGGTDTQYF.

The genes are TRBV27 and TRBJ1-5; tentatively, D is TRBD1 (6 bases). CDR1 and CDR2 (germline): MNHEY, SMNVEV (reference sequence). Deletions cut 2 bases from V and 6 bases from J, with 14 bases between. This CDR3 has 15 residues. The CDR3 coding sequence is TGTGCCAGCAGTTTAAGGCAGGGGATCTCTCAGCCCCAGCATTTT. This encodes CASSLRQGISQPQHF.

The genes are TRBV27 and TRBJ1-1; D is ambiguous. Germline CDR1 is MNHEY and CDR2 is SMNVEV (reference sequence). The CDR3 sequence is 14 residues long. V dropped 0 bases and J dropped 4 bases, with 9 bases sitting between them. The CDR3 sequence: CASSLSMRGTEAFF. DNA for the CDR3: TGTGCCAGCAGTTTATCGATGCGGGGCACTGAAGCTTTCTTT.

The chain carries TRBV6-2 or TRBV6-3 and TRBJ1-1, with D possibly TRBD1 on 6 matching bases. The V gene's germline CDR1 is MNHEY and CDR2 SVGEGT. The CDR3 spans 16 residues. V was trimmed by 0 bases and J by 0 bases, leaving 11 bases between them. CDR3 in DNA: TGTGCCAGCAGTTACTCAGTGGGGGCAGTGAACACTGAAGCTTTCTTT. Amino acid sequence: CASSYSVGAVNTEAFF.

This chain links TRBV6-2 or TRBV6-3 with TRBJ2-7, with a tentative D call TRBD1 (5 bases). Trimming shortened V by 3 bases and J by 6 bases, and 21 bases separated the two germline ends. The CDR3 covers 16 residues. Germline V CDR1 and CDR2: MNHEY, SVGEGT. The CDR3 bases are TGTGCCAGCAGTTATCGGCAGGGCGTCCCCACGGCCGAGCAGTACTTC. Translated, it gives CASSYRQGVPTAEQYF.

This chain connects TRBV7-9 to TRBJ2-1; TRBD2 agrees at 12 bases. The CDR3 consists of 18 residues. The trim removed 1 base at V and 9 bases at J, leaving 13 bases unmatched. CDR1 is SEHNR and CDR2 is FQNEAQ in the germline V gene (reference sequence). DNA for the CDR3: TGTGCCAGCAGCTTAGTTTCCCAACTAGCGGGAGGTTGGGGTGAGCAGTTCTTC. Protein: CASSLVSQLAGGWGEQFF.

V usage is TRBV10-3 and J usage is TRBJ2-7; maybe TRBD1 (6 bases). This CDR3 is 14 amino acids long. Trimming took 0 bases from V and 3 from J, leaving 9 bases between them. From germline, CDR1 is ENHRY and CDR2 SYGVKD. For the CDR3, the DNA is TGTGCCATCAGTGAGTCTTCGGACAGCTACGAGCAGTACTTC. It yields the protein CAISESSDSYEQYF.

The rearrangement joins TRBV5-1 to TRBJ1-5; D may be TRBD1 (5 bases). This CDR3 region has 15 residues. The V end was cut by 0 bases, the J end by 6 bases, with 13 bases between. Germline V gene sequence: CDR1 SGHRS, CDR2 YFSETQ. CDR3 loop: CASSLDGGETQPQHF. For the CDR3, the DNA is TGCGCCAGCAGCTTGGATGGAGGGGAGACTCAGCCCCAGCATTTT.

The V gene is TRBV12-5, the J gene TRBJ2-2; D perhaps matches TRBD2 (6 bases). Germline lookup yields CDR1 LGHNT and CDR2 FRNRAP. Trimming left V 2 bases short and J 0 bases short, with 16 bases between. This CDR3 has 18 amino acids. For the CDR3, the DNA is TGTGCTAGTGGTTTGACACGGGATGGGGAGGCGAACACCGGGGAGCTGTTTTTT. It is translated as CASGLTRDGEANTGELFF.

The CDR3 bases are TGTGCCAGCAGCTACAGAGCGGGAGTGGGTGAGCAGTACTTC. It encodes CASSYRAGVGEQYF. This chain links TRBV7-2 with TRBJ2-7; 8 bases map to TRBD2. J gave up 7 bases and V 4 bases, and 9 bases lay outside the gene matches. This CDR3 has 14 amino acids. Germline V gene lookup returns CDR1 SGHTA and CDR2 FQGNSA.

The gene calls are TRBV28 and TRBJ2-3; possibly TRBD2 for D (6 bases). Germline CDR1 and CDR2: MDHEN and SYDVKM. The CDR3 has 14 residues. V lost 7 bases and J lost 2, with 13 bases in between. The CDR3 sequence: CASTSGYHTDTQYF. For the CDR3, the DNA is TGTGCCAGCACAAGCGGGTATCACACAGATACGCAGTATTTT. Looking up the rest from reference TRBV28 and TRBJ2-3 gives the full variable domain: DVKVTQSSRYLVKRTGEKVFLECVQDMDHENMFWYRQDPGLGLRLIYFSYDVKMKEKGDIPEGYSVSREKKERFSLILESASTNQTSMYLCASTSGYHTDTQYFGPGTRLTVL.

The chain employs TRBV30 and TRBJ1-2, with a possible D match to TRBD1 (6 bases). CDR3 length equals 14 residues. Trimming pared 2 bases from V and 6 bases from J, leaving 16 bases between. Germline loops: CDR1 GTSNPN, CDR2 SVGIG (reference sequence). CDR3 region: CAWSHLGQSNGYTF. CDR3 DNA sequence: TGTGCCTGGAGTCACCTTGGACAGTCCAATGGCTACACCTTC.